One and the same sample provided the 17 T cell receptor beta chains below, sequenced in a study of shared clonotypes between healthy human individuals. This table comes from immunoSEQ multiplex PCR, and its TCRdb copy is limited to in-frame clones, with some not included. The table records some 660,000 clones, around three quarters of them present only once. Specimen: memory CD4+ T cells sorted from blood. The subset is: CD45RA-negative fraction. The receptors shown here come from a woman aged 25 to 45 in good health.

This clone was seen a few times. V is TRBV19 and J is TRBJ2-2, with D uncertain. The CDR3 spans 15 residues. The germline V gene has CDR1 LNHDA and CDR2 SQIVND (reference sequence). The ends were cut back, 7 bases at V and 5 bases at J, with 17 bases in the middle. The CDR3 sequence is CASTPKTTPTGELFF. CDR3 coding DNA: TGTGCCAGTACTCCTAAAACAACCCCAACCGGGGAGCTGTTTTTT.

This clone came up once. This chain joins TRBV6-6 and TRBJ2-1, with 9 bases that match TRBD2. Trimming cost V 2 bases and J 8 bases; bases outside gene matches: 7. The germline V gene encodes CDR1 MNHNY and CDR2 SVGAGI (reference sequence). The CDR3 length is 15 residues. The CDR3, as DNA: TGTGCCAGCAGTTACAGGCGGGAGGGCCCCCATGAGCAGTTCTTC. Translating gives CASSYRREGPHEQFF.

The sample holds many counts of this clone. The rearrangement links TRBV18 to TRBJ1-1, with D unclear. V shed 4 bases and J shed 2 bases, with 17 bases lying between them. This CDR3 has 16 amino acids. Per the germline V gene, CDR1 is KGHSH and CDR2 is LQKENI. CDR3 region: CASSRSLTEANTEAFF. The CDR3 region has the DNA TGTGCCAGCTCACGATCCTTGACGGAGGCTAACACTGAAGCTTTCTTT.

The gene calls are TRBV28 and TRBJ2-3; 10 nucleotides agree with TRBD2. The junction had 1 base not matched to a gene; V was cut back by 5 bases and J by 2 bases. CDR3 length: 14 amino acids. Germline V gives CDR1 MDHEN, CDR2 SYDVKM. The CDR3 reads CASSTSGNTDTQYF. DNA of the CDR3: TGTGCCAGCAGTACTAGCGGGAACACAGATACGCAGTATTTT. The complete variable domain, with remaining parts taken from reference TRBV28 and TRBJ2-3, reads DVKVTQSSRYLVKRTGEKVFLECVQDMDHENMFWYRQDPGLGLRLIYFSYDVKMKEKGDIPEGYSVSREKKERFSLILESASTNQTSMYLCASSTSGNTDTQYFGPGTRLTVL.

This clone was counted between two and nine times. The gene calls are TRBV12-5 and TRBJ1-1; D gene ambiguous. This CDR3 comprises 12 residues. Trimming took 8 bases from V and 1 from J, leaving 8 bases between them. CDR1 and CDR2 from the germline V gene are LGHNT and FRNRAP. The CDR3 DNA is TGTGCTAGTCGAGCCCAGAACACTGAAGCTTTCTTT. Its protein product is CASRAQNTEAFF.

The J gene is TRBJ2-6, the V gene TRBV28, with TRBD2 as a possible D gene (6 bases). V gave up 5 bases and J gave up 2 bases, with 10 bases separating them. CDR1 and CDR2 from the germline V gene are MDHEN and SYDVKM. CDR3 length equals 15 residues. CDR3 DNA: TGTGCCAGCAGTGCCCCTAGCGCTGGGGCCAACGTCCTGACTTTC. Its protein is CASSAPSAGANVLTF.

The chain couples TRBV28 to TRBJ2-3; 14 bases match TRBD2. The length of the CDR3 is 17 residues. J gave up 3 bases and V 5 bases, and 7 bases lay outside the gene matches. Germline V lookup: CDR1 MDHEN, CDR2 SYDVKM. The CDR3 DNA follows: TGTGCCAGCAGTCTGGGGACTAGCGGGAGTTTTACAGATACGCAGTATTTT. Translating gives CASSLGTSGSFTDTQYF.

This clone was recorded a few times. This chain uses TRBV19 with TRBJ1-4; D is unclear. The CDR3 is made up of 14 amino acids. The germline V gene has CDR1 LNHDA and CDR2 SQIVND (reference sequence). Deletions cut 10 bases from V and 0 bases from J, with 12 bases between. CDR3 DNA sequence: TGTGCCACAAAGGACGGAGCAACTAATGAAAAACTGTTTTTT. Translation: CATKDGATNEKLFF.

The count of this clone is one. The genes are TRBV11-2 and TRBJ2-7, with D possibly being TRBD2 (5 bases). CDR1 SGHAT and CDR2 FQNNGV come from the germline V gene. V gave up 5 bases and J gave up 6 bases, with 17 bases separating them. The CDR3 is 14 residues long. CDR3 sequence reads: CASSPIGGLFEQYF. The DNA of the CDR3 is TGTGCCAGCAGCCCAATAGGAGGCCTATTCGAGCAGTACTTC.

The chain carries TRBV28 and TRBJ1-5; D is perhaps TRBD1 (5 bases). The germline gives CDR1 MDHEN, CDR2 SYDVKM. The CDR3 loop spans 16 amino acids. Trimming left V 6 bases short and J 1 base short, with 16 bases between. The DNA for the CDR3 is TGTGCCAGCAGCCGTGGCCTCCGGGGGAGCAATCAGCCCCAGCATTTT. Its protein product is CASSRGLRGSNQPQHF.

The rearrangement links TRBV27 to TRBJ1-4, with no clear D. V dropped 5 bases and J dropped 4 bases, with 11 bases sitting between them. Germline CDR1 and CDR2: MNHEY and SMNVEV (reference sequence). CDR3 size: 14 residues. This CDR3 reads CASSLRASNEKLFF. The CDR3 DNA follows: TGTGCCAGCAGTCTCCGGGCCAGTAATGAAAAACTGTTTTTT.

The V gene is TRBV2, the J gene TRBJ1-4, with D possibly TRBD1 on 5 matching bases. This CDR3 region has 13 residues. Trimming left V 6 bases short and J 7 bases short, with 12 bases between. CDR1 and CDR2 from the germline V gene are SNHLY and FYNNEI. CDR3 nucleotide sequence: TGTGCCAGCAGGGTGGGACGCGGTGAAAAACTGTTTTTT. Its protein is CASRVGRGEKLFF.

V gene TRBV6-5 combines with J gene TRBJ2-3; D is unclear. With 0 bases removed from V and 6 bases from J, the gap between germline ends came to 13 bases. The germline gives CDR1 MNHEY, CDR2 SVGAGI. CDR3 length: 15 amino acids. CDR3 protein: CASSYSSRSSDTQYF. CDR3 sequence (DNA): TGTGCCAGCAGTTACTCGAGCAGGTCCTCCGATACGCAGTATTTT.

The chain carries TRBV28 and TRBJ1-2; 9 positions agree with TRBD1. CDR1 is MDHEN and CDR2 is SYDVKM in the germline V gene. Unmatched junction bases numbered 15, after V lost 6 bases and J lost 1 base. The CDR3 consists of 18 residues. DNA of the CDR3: TGTGCCAGCAGAACCCCGGGACAGGGAGGAGGCCTTAACTATGGCTACACCTTC. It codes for CASRTPGQGGGLNYGYTF.

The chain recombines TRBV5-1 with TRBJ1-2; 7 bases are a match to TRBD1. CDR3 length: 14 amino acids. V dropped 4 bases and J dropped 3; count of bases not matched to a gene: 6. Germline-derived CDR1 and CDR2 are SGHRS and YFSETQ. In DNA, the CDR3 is TGCGCCAGCAGCGCCGGGACAGAACACTATGGCTACACCTTC. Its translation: CASSAGTEHYGYTF.

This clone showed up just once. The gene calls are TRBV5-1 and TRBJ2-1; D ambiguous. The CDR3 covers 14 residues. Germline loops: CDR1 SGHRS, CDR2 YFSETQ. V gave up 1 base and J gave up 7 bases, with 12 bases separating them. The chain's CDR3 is CASSLLLEGNEQFF. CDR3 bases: TGCGCCAGCAGCTTGCTCCTAGAAGGGAATGAGCAGTTCTTC.

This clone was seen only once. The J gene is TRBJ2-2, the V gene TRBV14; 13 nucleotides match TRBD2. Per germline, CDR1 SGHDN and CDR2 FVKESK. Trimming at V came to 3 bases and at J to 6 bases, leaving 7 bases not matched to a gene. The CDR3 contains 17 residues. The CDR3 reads CASSHYRTSGSAGELFF. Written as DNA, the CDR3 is TGTGCCAGCAGCCATTATCGGACTAGCGGGAGTGCCGGGGAGCTGTTTTTT.